This TCR beta chain comes out of a study of Ad26.COV2.S vaccination and SARS-CoV-2 variants. Whole-study context: Donor participated within the Ad26.COV2.S arm of the COV1001 trial. Intramuscular Ad26.COV2.S at 5x10^10 or 1x10^11 viral particles.

The assay was immunoSEQ multiplex PCR, and TCRdb's table has in-frame clones only and misses some. The sample shows some 340,000 clones, approximately 80% of them seen only once. This clone has a single count. Its antigen is unidentified. CDR1 and CDR2 from the germline V gene are SEHNR and FQNEAQ (reference sequence). V lost 5 bases, J lost 4 bases, and 12 bases stayed unmatched. The CDR3 consists of 16 residues. Treatment of the sample: 19 received Ad26.COV2.S at low or high dose, single or two shots; roughly five received placebo; per-sample allocation not given. Collection of the samples took place on day 63 after the first injection of vaccine or placebo. Built on an Ad26 vector, the vaccine expressed Wuhan-strain SARS-CoV-2 spike. The study, taken as a whole, reports: Quantification of TCR breadth and depth may have yielded underestimates of total T cell responses.

The source material was peripheral blood, sampled in a trial of Ad26.COV2.S vaccine versus placebo. The source of this sequence is a person aged 18-60 years who received the Ad26.COV2.S COVID-19 vaccine or a placebo. The chain is built from TRBV7-9 and TRBJ2-7; 9 nucleotides line up with TRBD1. The CDR3 region has the DNA TGTGCCAGCAGCCTACCACAGGGGGCGCCCCTTTACGAGCAGTACTTC. Protein sequence: CASSLPQGAPLYEQYF.